The rows below give T cell receptor beta chains drawn from one sample of a study of regulatory T cells in long-lasting Graves disease. Each CDR3 protein gets one entry after TCRdb re-called the multiplex PCR reads with MiXCR. The table includes about 620,000 distinct CDR3 sequences, 15% to 20% detected once. These records were also assigned to another study, of T cells in Graves' hyperthyroidism and ophthalmopathy.

The sequencing here drew on peripheral blood mononuclear cells (PBMCs), taken at new diagnosis, from a patient treated with antithyroid drugs. The receptors come from a woman under 40 with Graves disease. Each CDR3 is given with its conserved first and last residue. A D gene is named only where the DNA matches it firmly. Clone size, where shown, is once, few, many, or a class for clones that have expanded.

cdr3_length: 16; j_call: TRBJ1-4; clone_size: few; d_call: -; v_call: TRBV10-3; cdr3_aa: CAISESTILSGEKLFF; cdr3_nt: TGTGCCATCAGTGAGTCGACAATCCTGTCGGGGGAAAAACTGTTTTTT
cdr3_length: 16; j_call: TRBJ1-5; clone_size: many; d_call: TRBD1; v_call: TRBV20-1; cdr3_aa: CSASWTGRYSNQPQHF; cdr3_nt: TGCAGTGCTAGCTGGACAGGGAGGTATAGCAATCAGCCCCAGCATTTT
cdr3_length: 15; j_call: TRBJ2-3; clone_size: -; d_call: -; v_call: TRBV19; cdr3_aa: CASSIAGRSTDTQYF; cdr3_nt: TGTGCCAGTAGTATAGCAGGCCGCAGCACAGATACGCAGTATTTT
cdr3_length: 15; j_call: TRBJ2-5; clone_size: few; d_call: -; v_call: TRBV30; cdr3_aa: CAWSVGATGEETQYF; cdr3_nt: TGTGCCTGGAGTGTGGGGGCCACGGGGGAAGAGACCCAGTACTTC
cdr3_length: 14; j_call: TRBJ2-3; clone_size: -; d_call: -; v_call: TRBV6-5; cdr3_aa: CASSYSLAADTQYF; cdr3_nt: TGTGCCAGCAGTTACTCTCTGGCCGCAGATACGCAGTATTTT
cdr3_length: 15; j_call: TRBJ2-7; clone_size: many; d_call: TRBD1; v_call: TRBV27; cdr3_aa: CASRQDRGHYYEQYF; cdr3_nt: TGTGCCAGCAGACAGGACAGGGGTCACTACTACGAGCAGTACTTC
cdr3_length: 12; j_call: TRBJ2-7; clone_size: -; d_call: -; v_call: TRBV5-1; cdr3_aa: CASTSINYEQYF; cdr3_nt: TGCGCCAGCACCTCAATAAACTACGAGCAGTACTTC
cdr3_length: 14; j_call: TRBJ1-2; clone_size: few; d_call: -; v_call: TRBV19; cdr3_aa: CASSIEGILVGYTF; cdr3_nt: TGTGCCAGTAGTATTGAGGGGATCCTAGTCGGCTACACCTTC
cdr3_length: 16; j_call: TRBJ2-3; clone_size: many; d_call: TRBD1; v_call: TRBV15; cdr3_aa: CATSREGGTGGDTQYF; cdr3_nt: TGTGCCACCAGCCGCGAGGGAGGGACAGGGGGAGATACGCAGTATTTT
cdr3_length: 17; j_call: TRBJ1-5; clone_size: many; d_call: -; v_call: TRBV6-5; cdr3_aa: CASSYAAPGMGNQPQHF; cdr3_nt: TGTGCCAGCAGTTACGCGGCGCCAGGGATGGGCAATCAGCCCCAGCATTTT
cdr3_length: 14; j_call: TRBJ2-6; clone_size: many; d_call: -; v_call: TRBV5-1; cdr3_aa: CASSSSSGANVLTF; cdr3_nt: TGCGCCAGCAGCTCAAGCTCTGGGGCCAACGTCCTGACTTTC
cdr3_length: 15; j_call: TRBJ1-1; clone_size: once; d_call: -; v_call: TRBV19; cdr3_aa: CASSIVGGADTEAFF; cdr3_nt: TGTGCCAGTAGTATAGTTGGGGGCGCGGACACTGAAGCTTTCTTT
cdr3_length: 16; j_call: TRBJ1-5; clone_size: many; d_call: TRBD1; v_call: TRBV20-1; cdr3_aa: CSATGGEVRGYQPQHF; cdr3_nt: TGCAGTGCTACCGGGGGGGAGGTCAGGGGGTATCAGCCCCAGCATTTT
cdr3_length: 16; j_call: TRBJ2-1; clone_size: many; d_call: TRBD2; v_call: TRBV28; cdr3_aa: CASSPPGLAGNNKQFF; cdr3_nt: TGTGCCAGCAGTCCTCCGGGACTAGCGGGAAACAATAAGCAGTTCTTC
cdr3_length: 14; j_call: TRBJ1-1; clone_size: many; d_call: TRBD1; v_call: TRBV12-3/TRBV12-4; cdr3_aa: CASNKQGANYEAFF; cdr3_nt: TGTGCCAGCAACAAACAGGGGGCAAACTATGAAGCTTTCTTT
cdr3_length: 13; j_call: TRBJ2-1; clone_size: -; d_call: -; v_call: TRBV6-4; cdr3_aa: CASSDGEVNEQFF; cdr3_nt: TGTGCCAGCAGTGACGGTGAGGTTAATGAGCAGTTCTTC
cdr3_length: 11; j_call: TRBJ1-2; clone_size: -; d_call: TRBD1; v_call: TRBV2; cdr3_aa: CAGLDRDGYTF; cdr3_nt: TGTGCCGGATTGGACAGGGATGGCTACACCTTC
cdr3_length: 14; j_call: TRBJ2-1; clone_size: many; d_call: -; v_call: TRBV7-2; cdr3_aa: CASSLSRSRNEQFF; cdr3_nt: TGTGCCAGCAGCTTATCCAGGAGCCGGAATGAGCAGTTCTTC
cdr3_length: 17; j_call: TRBJ2-7; clone_size: -; d_call: TRBD2; v_call: TRBV2; cdr3_aa: CASEGRRGLAGVGEQYF; cdr3_nt: TGTGCCAGCGAAGGGAGACGGGGACTAGCGGGAGTTGGTGAGCAGTACTTC
cdr3_length: 15; j_call: TRBJ1-1; clone_size: -; d_call: -; v_call: TRBV19; cdr3_aa: CASSHWPKRETEAFF; cdr3_nt: TGTGCCAGTTCCCATTGGCCTAAGAGGGAAACTGAAGCTTTCTTT
cdr3_length: 14; j_call: TRBJ2-7; clone_size: many; d_call: -; v_call: TRBV18; cdr3_aa: CASSPGASSYEQYF; cdr3_nt: TGTGCTAGCAGCCCCGGGGCGAGCTCCTACGAGCAGTACTTC
cdr3_length: 13; j_call: TRBJ1-1; clone_size: -; d_call: TRBD1; v_call: TRBV18; cdr3_aa: CASSPSQGAEAFF; cdr3_nt: TGTGCCAGCTCACCGAGTCAGGGGGCTGAAGCTTTCTTT
cdr3_length: 14; j_call: TRBJ1-5; clone_size: many; d_call: -; v_call: TRBV12-3/TRBV12-4; cdr3_aa: CASSRAYSNQPQHF; cdr3_nt: TGTGCCAGCAGTCGGGCTTATAGCAATCAGCCCCAGCATTTT
cdr3_length: 12; j_call: TRBJ1-2; clone_size: many; d_call: -; v_call: TRBV6-1; cdr3_aa: CASSPRNYGYTF; cdr3_nt: TGTGCCAGCAGTCCGAGAAACTATGGCTACACCTTC
cdr3_length: 16; j_call: TRBJ2-1; clone_size: -; d_call: TRBD2; v_call: TRBV5-1; cdr3_aa: CASSPLTSGIYNEQFF; cdr3_nt: TGCGCCAGCAGCCCCTTGACTAGCGGGATATACAATGAGCAGTTCTTC
cdr3_length: 12; j_call: TRBJ2-5; clone_size: few; d_call: -; v_call: TRBV10-3; cdr3_aa: CATSGVGETQYF; cdr3_nt: TGTGCCACCTCAGGGGTCGGAGAGACCCAGTACTTC
cdr3_length: 17; j_call: TRBJ2-2; clone_size: many; d_call: TRBD2; v_call: TRBV6-1; cdr3_aa: CASSDLRGGLGTGELFF; cdr3_nt: TGTGCCAGCAGTGACCTTCGGGGAGGGTTGGGCACCGGGGAGCTGTTTTTT
cdr3_length: 16; j_call: TRBJ2-3; clone_size: few; d_call: -; v_call: TRBV5-6; cdr3_aa: CASSLGRGLSTDTQYF; cdr3_nt: TGTGCCAGCAGCTTGGGTCGAGGACTTAGCACAGATACGCAGTATTTT
cdr3_length: 15; j_call: TRBJ1-2; clone_size: many; d_call: -; v_call: TRBV24-1; cdr3_aa: CATSDPPPSMAGYTF; cdr3_nt: TGTGCCACCAGTGATCCCCCCCCGTCTATGGCTGGCTACACCTTC
cdr3_length: 19; j_call: TRBJ2-3; clone_size: many; d_call: TRBD2; v_call: TRBV7-2; cdr3_aa: CASSLKFTSGSRRTDTQYF; cdr3_nt: TGTGCCAGCAGCTTAAAATTCACTAGCGGGAGTCGGAGGACAGATACGCAGTATTTT
cdr3_length: 15; j_call: TRBJ1-5; clone_size: many; d_call: TRBD1; v_call: TRBV7-2; cdr3_aa: CASSLQTGGNQPQHF; cdr3_nt: TGTGCCAGCAGCTTACAAACAGGGGGCAATCAGCCCCAGCATTTT